The 8 T cell receptor beta chains listed next were all sequenced from one sample in a study of blood T cell repertoires in COVID-19. Assay used: immunoSEQ multiplex PCR; TCRdb lists only in-frame clones, some missing. The sample lists around 450,000 clones, approximately 90% occurring once. Specimen: PBMCs or T cells enriched from blood (not recorded which). All receptors come from a woman aged 18-35 years with acute COVID-19.

This clone was observed many times. The genes are TRBV4-2 and TRBJ2-1; 16 bases map to TRBD2. This CDR3 is built from 19 residues. Losses at the gene ends were 4 bases for V and 4 bases for J; bases not matched to a gene: 10. Germline V gene sequence: CDR1 LGHNA, CDR2 YNFKEQ. The CDR3 is CASSPTVGTSGRGYNEQFF. The CDR3, as DNA: TGTGCCAGCAGCCCCACAGTCGGGACTAGCGGGAGGGGTTACAATGAGCAGTTCTTC.

The genes are TRBV9 and TRBJ2-5; 8 nucleotides agree with TRBD2. J was trimmed by 2 bases and V by 4 bases; bases with no gene match: 10. The CDR3 is made up of 16 amino acids. From germline, CDR1 is SGDLS and CDR2 YYNGEE. CDR3 coding DNA: TGTGCCAGCAGCACCCGGGGGGGGAGGGCTCAAGAGACCCAGTACTTC. Amino acids: CASSTRGGRAQETQYF.

The chain has TRBV28 and TRBJ1-3; D gene uncertain. This CDR3 has 15 amino acids. Trimming pared 7 bases from V and 0 bases from J, leaving 13 bases between. The germline V gene encodes CDR1 MDHEN and CDR2 SYDVKM. The CDR3 DNA follows: TGTGCCAGCACCCGGGGTCTTTTCTCTGGAAACACCATATATTTT. Protein product: CASTRGLFSGNTIYF.

V gene TRBV6-5 combines with J gene TRBJ2-1; unclear D gene. V was pared by 6 bases and J by 8 bases, with 14 bases between. The CDR3 consists of 13 residues. Germline values: CDR1 MNHEY, CDR2 SVGAGI. DNA for the CDR3: TGTGCCAGCAGATGGCCAACGATCTATGAGCAGTTCTTC. Translation: CASRWPTIYEQFF.

The chain employs TRBV7-2 and TRBJ1-3; 8 bases are shared with TRBD1. CDR3 length equals 15 residues. V shed 2 bases, J shed 0 bases, and the junction held 0 bases outside the gene matches. The V gene's germline CDR1 is SGHTA and CDR2 FQGNSA. The CDR3 nucleotides are TGTGCCAGCAGCTTAACAGGGGGCTCTGGAAACACCATATATTTT. This gives the protein CASSLTGGSGNTIYF. Full variable domain (rest looked up from reference TRBV7-2 and TRBJ1-3): GAGVSQSPSNKVTEKGKDVELRCDPISGHTALYWYRQSLGQGLEFLIYFQGNSAPDKSGLPSDRFSAERTGGSVSTLTIQRTQQEDSAVYLCASSLTGGSGNTIYFGEGSWLTVV.

The chain recombines TRBV2 with TRBJ2-7; 9 nucleotides match TRBD1. Losses at the gene ends were 3 bases for V and 3 bases for J; bases not matched to a gene: 3. The CDR3 spans 14 residues. Germline V gene lookup returns CDR1 SNHLY and CDR2 FYNNEI. The CDR3 nucleotides are TGTGCCAGCAGTGACCGGGACAGGGTCTACGAGCAGTACTTC. It codes for CASSDRDRVYEQYF. Filled out from reference TRBV2 and TRBJ2-7, the complete variable domain reads EPEVTQTPSHQVTQMGQEVILRCVPISNHLYFYWYRQILGQKVEFLVSFYNNEISEKSEIFDDQFSVERPDGSNFTLKIRSTKLEDSAMYFCASSDRDRVYEQYFGPGTRLTVT.

The chain couples TRBV5-1 to TRBJ1-2; 9 bases map to TRBD1. Germline V CDR1 and CDR2: SGHRS, YFSETQ. V lost 4 bases, J lost 6 bases, and 7 bases stayed unmatched. The CDR3 consists of 14 residues. This chain's CDR3 is CASSTGTGIDGYTF. The CDR3 nucleotides read TGCGCCAGCAGCACGGGGACAGGGATCGATGGCTACACCTTC.

The chain has TRBV5-5 and TRBJ1-5; 7 bases match TRBD1. J was trimmed by 4 bases and V by 0 bases; bases with no gene match: 4. The CDR3 extends over 15 amino acids. Germline lookup yields CDR1 SGHKS and CDR2 YYEKEE (reference sequence). CDR3 sequence reads: CASSLGQGWNQPQHF. The CDR3 DNA reads TGTGCCAGCAGCTTGGGACAGGGATGGAATCAGCCCCAGCATTTT.